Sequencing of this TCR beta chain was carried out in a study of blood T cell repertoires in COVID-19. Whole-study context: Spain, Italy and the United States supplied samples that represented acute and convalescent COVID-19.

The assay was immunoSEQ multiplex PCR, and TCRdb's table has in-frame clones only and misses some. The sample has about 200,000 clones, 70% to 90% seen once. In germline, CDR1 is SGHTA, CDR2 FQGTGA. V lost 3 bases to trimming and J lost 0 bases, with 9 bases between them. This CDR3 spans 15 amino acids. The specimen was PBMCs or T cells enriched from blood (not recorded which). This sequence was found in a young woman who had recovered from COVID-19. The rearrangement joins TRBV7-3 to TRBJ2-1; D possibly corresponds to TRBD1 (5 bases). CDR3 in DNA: TGTGCCAGCAGCTTGACAGCAAGCTCCTACAATGAGCAGTTCTTC. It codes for CASSLTASSYNEQFF.